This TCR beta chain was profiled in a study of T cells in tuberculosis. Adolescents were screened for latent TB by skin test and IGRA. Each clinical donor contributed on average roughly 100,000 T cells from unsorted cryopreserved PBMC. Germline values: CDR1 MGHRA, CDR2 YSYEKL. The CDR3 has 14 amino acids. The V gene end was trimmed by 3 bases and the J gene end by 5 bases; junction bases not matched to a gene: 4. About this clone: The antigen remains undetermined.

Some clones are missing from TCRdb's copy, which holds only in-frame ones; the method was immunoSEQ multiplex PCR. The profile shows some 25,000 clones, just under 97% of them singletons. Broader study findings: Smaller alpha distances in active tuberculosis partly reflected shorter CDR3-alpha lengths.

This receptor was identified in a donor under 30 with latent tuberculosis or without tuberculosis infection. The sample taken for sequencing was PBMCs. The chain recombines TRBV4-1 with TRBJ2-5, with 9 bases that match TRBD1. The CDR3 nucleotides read TGCGCCAGCAGCCAGCGGGACAGGGTGGAGACCCAGTACTTC. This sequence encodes CASSQRDRVETQYF.